The text below deals with one TCR beta chain. The CDR3 has 16 residues. The assay was immunoSEQ multiplex PCR, and TCRdb's table has in-frame clones only and misses some. This sample yields about 280,000 clones, of which 70% to 90% are seen a single time; over 3.5% belongs to the top ten. The record originates from a study of blood T cell repertoires in COVID-19. Across roughly 25 US areas, participants ranged in age from about 18 to 90 years. The sample taken for sequencing was PBMCs or T cells enriched from blood (not recorded which). The chain joins TRBV21-1 to TRBJ1-1. TRBV21-1 constitutes a pseudogene. This receptor was taken from a woman in her twenties or thirties with acute COVID-19. For the CDR3, the DNA is TGTGCCAGCACCACAGTAGAGGGTTTAGTGAACACTGAAGCTTTCTTT. Translating it yields CASTTVEGLVNTEAFF.